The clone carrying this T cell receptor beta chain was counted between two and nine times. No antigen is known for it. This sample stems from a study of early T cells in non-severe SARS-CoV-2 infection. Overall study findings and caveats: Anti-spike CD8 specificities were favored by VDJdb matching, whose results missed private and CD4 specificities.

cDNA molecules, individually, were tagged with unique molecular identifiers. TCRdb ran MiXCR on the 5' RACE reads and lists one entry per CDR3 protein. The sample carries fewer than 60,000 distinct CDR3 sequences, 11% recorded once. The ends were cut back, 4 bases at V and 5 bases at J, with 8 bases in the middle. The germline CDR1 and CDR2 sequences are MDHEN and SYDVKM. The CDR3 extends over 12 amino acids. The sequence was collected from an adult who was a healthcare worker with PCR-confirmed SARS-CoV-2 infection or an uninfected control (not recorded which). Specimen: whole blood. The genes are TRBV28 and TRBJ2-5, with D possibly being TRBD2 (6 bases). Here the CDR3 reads CASSWGVETQYF. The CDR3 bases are TGTGCCAGCAGTTGGGGGGTTGAGACCCAGTACTTC.